This T cell receptor beta chain is from a study of cytomegalovirus exposure and HLA in healthy donors. Study-level points and caveats: For TCR beta chains, V- and J-gene trimming was later linked to a missense DCLRE1C variant. Sequencing probably produced one cluster of sequence variants that were highly shared.

Remarks on this clone: Its specificity is unknown.

CDR3 length: 13 amino acids. The V and J ends lost 2 bases and 4 bases respectively, with 5 bases between them. The germline V gene encodes CDR1 SEHNR and CDR2 FQNEAQ (reference sequence). The primer mix had 60 Vbeta and 13 Jbeta primers. The repertoire was sequenced with immunoSEQ multiplex PCR; TCRdb's copy has only in-frame clones and lacks some. Counted here are roughly 120,000 clones, 70% to 80% occurring once; the ten biggest clones make up 8.2%. The chain couples TRBV7-9 to TRBJ2-2; D call uncertain. Sequences were obtained from PBMCs. This receptor was obtained from a woman in her forties in good health and CMV-seropositive. Here the CDR3 reads CASSLSSTGELFF. The CDR3 coding sequence is TGTGCCAGCAGCTTAAGCTCCACCGGGGAGCTGTTTTTT. Variable domain in full (rest from reference TRBV7-9 and TRBJ2-2): DTGVSQNPRHKITKRGQNVTFRCDPISEHNRLYWYRQTLGQGPEFLTYFQNEAQLEKSRLLSDRFSAERPKGSFSTLEIQRTEQGDSAMYLCASSLSSTGELFFGEGSRLTVL.